This T cell receptor (beta chain) was found in a study of blood T cells in healthy people across ages. Study conclusions and caveats: In the absence of known donor CMV status, changes in expanded clonotypes were possibly confounded.

Sample-barcoded 5' priming and a J-beta primer mix drove a second PCR of roughly 6 to 12 cycles. Researchers report that a template-switch adaptor with 12 random nucleotides tagged each cDNA molecule. TCRdb reprocessed the 5' RACE reads with MiXCR, giving one entry per CDR3 protein. The sample holds about 690,000 distinct CDR3 sequences; around 38% are singletons and the top ten take around 30%. This clonotype was counted only a few times. The antigen is unknown. The CDR3 loop spans 14 amino acids. CDR1 and CDR2 from the germline V gene are SGHTA and FQGNSA. V dropped 1 base and J dropped 2 bases, with 5 bases sitting between them.

The sequencing input was blood. The chain couples TRBV7-2 to TRBJ1-4; D is unclear. The receptor's source is a man at least 80 years old in good health. DNA of the CDR3: TGTGCCAGCAGCTTAGGGCAGACTAATGAAAAACTGTTTTTT. This encodes CASSLGQTNEKLFF.